This paragraph covers one TCR beta chain sequence. V was trimmed by 2 bases and J by 6 bases, leaving 14 bases between them. Germline lookup yields CDR1 SGHVS and CDR2 FNYEAQ. The CDR3 has 15 amino acids. This sample was included in a study of siplizumab effects on memory and regulatory T cells. Libraries were prepared by immunoSEQ multiplex PCR; TCRdb keeps only in-frame clonotypes and omits some of them. The repertoire has approximately 92,000 clones, about 95% of them found once; the top ten carry about 1.2%. The V call is TRBV7-6, the J call TRBJ2-1; maybe TRBD1 (5 bases). The sequenced sample was non-Treg CD4+ T cells sorted from blood. This receptor was obtained from a human donor in good health. CDR3 coding DNA: TGTGCCAGCAGCTTATTTTTGTTTGGGGCCAATGAGCAGTTCTTC. This sequence encodes CASSLFLFGANEQFF.